The following is a T cell receptor beta chain sequence with its context. These data originate in a study of blood T cell repertoires in COVID-19. With 2 bases removed from V and 5 bases from J, the gap between germline ends came to 13 bases. Germline values: CDR1 SGHRS, CDR2 YFSETQ. The CDR3 totals 14 residues. Assay used: immunoSEQ multiplex PCR; TCRdb lists only in-frame clones, some missing. Here the sample spans about 240,000 clones, about 80% being singletons. The gene calls are TRBV5-1 and TRBJ1-2; D is uncertain. The receptor's source is a woman aged 80 or over with acute or convalescent COVID-19. Sequences were obtained from peripheral blood. The DNA for the CDR3 is TGCGCCAGCAGCTTAATGGAGGGTGCGTATGGCTACACCTTC. Residues: CASSLMEGAYGYTF.